One sample yielded the 15 T cell receptor beta chains listed below, sequenced in a study of blood T cells in healthy people across ages (dated by TCRdb to the mid-2010s). The library was obtained by 5' RACE. The run used an Illumina HiSeq 2500. A second PCR of roughly 7 to 11 cycles was performed with a sample-barcoded 5' primer and a J-beta primer mix. The public sequencing data were trimmed at Q25 with fastp and processed into clonotypes with MiXCR by TCRdb, which kept only in-frame beta chains. Under each unique CDR3 protein, matching rows form one entry showing the most common genes and DNA. A total of some 1.5 million distinct CDR3 sequences appear in this sample, approximately 28% of them only once. Roughly 8% of the sample comes from the top ten. Input material: blood. The receptors were sampled from a woman aged 30 to 39 in good health.

This clonotype was observed a few times. The V gene is TRBV28, the J gene TRBJ2-7, with D possibly matching TRBD1 (6 bases). The germline V gene encodes CDR1 MDHEN and CDR2 SYDVKM. This CDR3 contains 15 residues. Between the trimmed V and J ends, which lost 2 bases and 6 bases, there was a span of 17 bases. CDR3 nucleotides: TGTGCCAGCAGTTTAACCGGTCTAGGGGGTGCCGAGCAGTACTTC. Residues: CASSLTGLGGAEQYF.

There are many counts of this clonotype. This chain joins TRBV27 and TRBJ1-2, with a tentative D call TRBD1 (6 bases). V was cut by 4 bases and J by 0 bases, with 9 bases left in between. The CDR3 length is 14 residues. Germline V gene data show CDR1 as MNHEY and CDR2 as SMNVEV (reference sequence). The CDR3 nucleotides are TGTGCCAGCAGTTGGGGGGCCTCTAACTATGGCTACACCTTC. Protein product: CASSWGASNYGYTF.

This clonotype has at least ten counts. The chain combines TRBV2 with TRBJ2-5; weak D call: TRBD1 (6 bases). CDR1 and CDR2 (germline): SNHLY, FYNNEI. Trimming pared 5 bases from V and 2 bases from J, leaving 9 bases between. This CDR3 contains 13 residues. The CDR3 nucleotides are TGTGCCAGCAGTATGGACAGACAAGAGACCCAGTACTTC. Protein sequence: CASSMDRQETQYF.

The chain has TRBV30 and TRBJ2-7; a weak D match, TRBD2 (6 bases). In germline, CDR1 is GTSNPN, CDR2 SVGIG (reference sequence). V was pared by 8 bases and J by 5 bases, with 13 bases between. This CDR3 comprises 11 residues. The CDR3 nucleotides are TGTGCCCTGGCGGGAATCAACGAGCAGTACTTC. Translation gives CALAGINEQYF.

The CDR3 nucleotides are TGTGCCAGCAGCCAAGGGACAGGGGGCTTCGATCAGCCCCAGCATTTT. It is translated as CASSQGTGGFDQPQHF. The J gene is TRBJ1-5, the V gene TRBV3-1, with TRBD1 matching 11 bases. J lost 5 bases, V lost 1 base, and 4 bases had no gene match. The germline V gene has CDR1 LGHDT and CDR2 YNNKEL (reference sequence). This CDR3 region has 16 residues.

This clonotype has just a few counts. The junction and the germline gene differ at one end; a read error may be behind it. The chain joins TRBV7-3 to TRBJ1-2; the D is unclear. Germline loops: CDR1 SGHTA, CDR2 FQGTGA. The CDR3 contains 14 residues. Here the CDR3 DNA reads TGTGCCAGCAGCCTAACCGCACTGCCGGGTGGCTACACCTTC. Protein: CASSLTALPGGYTF.

J is TRBJ2-1 and V is TRBV24-1; TRBD1 aligns across 11 bases. The CDR3 is 15 residues long. The ends lost 4 bases at V and 8 bases at J; junction bases unmatched: 6. Germline values: CDR1 KGHDR, CDR2 SFDVKD. The CDR3 is CATSDRTGGKDEQFF. The CDR3 nucleotides are TGTGCCACCAGTGACCGGACAGGGGGCAAGGATGAGCAGTTCTTC.

This sequence joins TRBV5-1 and TRBJ2-7, with a weak D call TRBD1 (5 bases). The germline V and J ends were trimmed by 4 bases and 1 base, with 12 bases remaining between them. CDR3 length: 14 residues. Germline V gene lookup returns CDR1 SGHRS and CDR2 YFSETQ. The CDR3 region has the DNA TGCGCCAGCAGCGTCACAGGTGAATCCTACGAGCAGTACTTC. This gives the protein CASSVTGESYEQYF.

This clonotype has more than one count but fewer than ten. This chain uses TRBV5-5 with TRBJ2-3, with 8 bases identical to TRBD1. The CDR3 totals 16 residues. Looked up from germline, CDR1 is SGHKS and CDR2 is YYEKEE (reference sequence). V lost 4 bases and J lost 0; bases outside the gene matches: 7. DNA of the CDR3: TGTGCCAGCAGCGTCCGGGACAGGACTAGCACAGATACGCAGTATTTT. It specifies CASSVRDRTSTDTQYF.

This clonotype was recorded a few times. V usage is TRBV29-1 and J usage is TRBJ1-1; a possible D gene is TRBD1 (6 bases). Deletions cut 4 bases from V and 3 bases from J, with 21 bases between. Germline values: CDR1 SQVTM, CDR2 ANQGSEA. CDR3 length: 16 amino acids. This CDR3 is CSVGAPGGGGYTEAFF. In DNA, the CDR3 is TGCAGCGTTGGGGCGCCAGGCGGAGGGGGTTACACTGAAGCTTTCTTT.

This sequence joins TRBV12-3 or TRBV12-4 and TRBJ2-7; D perhaps matches TRBD2 (5 bases). V dropped 6 bases and J dropped 4 bases, with 25 bases sitting between them. This CDR3 has 17 residues. CDR3 loop: CASSQLERTLVGYEQYF. The CDR3 DNA follows: TGTGCCAGCAGCCAACTAGAGAGGACCCTTGTTGGATACGAGCAGTACTTC.

This clonotype was seen repeatedly, ten times or more. J is TRBJ2-5 and V is TRBV4-1, with 8 nucleotides matching TRBD2. The CDR3 length is 17 residues. Germline assignment: CDR1 MGHRA and CDR2 YSYEKL. With V trimmed by 1 base and J by 2 bases, 9 bases remained unmatched. The DNA for the CDR3 is TGCGCCAGCAGCCAAGGGGGACGCGCGGGGGGACAAGAGACCCAGTACTTC. This sequence encodes CASSQGGRAGGQETQYF.

This clonotype was counted ten times or more. This chain links TRBV3-1 with TRBJ2-4, with 12 nucleotides matching TRBD2. Germline CDR1 LGHDT, CDR2 YNNKEL (reference sequence). This CDR3 spans 18 amino acids. The V segment lost 1 base and the J segment 2 bases; nucleotides outside the gene matches: 6. The DNA for the CDR3 is TGTGCCAGCAGCCAAGTCCCCCTAGCGGGGGGGCCCAAAAACATTCAGTACTTC. Translation: CASSQVPLAGGPKNIQYF.

Notes on this clonotype: The junction does not match germline at one end; this may be a read error. This chain connects TRBV29-1 to TRBJ1-4; a possible D gene is TRBD1 (6 bases). The CDR3 spans 12 residues. From germline, CDR1 is SQVTM and CDR2 ANQGSEA. CDR3 DNA sequence: TGCAACGTTAGGGGGACGGGTGAAAAACTGTTTTTT. Translating it yields CNVRGTGEKLFF.

The chain has TRBV4-2 and TRBJ1-1, with TRBD1 as a possible D gene (6 bases). Trimming took off 2 bases at V and 2 bases at J, with 9 bases between the two ends. The CDR3 contains 14 residues. Germline V gives CDR1 LGHNA, CDR2 YNFKEQ. CDR3 residues: CASSQRGDNTEAFF. The DNA of the CDR3 is TGTGCCAGCAGCCAAAGGGGGGATAACACTGAAGCTTTCTTT.